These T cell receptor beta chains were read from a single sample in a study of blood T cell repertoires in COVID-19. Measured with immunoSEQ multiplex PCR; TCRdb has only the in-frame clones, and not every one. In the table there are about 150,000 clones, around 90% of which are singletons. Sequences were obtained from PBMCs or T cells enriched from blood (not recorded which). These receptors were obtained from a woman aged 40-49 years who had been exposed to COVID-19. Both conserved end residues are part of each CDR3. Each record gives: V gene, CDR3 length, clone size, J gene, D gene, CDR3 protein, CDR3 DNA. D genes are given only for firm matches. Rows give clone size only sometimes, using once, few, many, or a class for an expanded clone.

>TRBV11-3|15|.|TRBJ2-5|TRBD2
CASSSRSGSGETQYF
TGTGCCAGCAGCTCCCGGAGCGGGAGTGGGGAGACCCAGTACTTC
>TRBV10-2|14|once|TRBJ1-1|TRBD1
CASRETGENTEAFF
TGCGCCAGCAGGGAGACAGGGGAAAACACTGAAGCTTTCTTT
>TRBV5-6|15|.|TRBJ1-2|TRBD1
CASSFGQGRLYGYTF
TGTGCCAGCAGCTTTGGACAGGGCCGCCTCTATGGCTACACCTTC
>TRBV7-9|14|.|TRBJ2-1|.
CASSPLGLFNEQFF
TGTGCCAGCAGTCCCCTCGGACTATTCAATGAGCAGTTCTTC
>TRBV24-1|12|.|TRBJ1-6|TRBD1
CATPTGNNPLHF
TGTGCCACGCCGACAGGGAATAATCCCCTCCACTTT
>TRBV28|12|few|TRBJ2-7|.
CASSLSIYEQYF
TGTGCCAGCAGTTTGTCCATCTACGAGCAGTACTTC
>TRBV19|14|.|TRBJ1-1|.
CASSMGQLNTEAFF
TGTGCCAGTAGTATGGGGCAGTTGAACACTGAAGCTTTCTTT
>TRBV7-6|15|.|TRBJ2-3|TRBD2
CASSVLAGSTDTQYF
TGTGCCAGCAGCGTACTAGCGGGGTCCACAGATACGCAGTATTTT
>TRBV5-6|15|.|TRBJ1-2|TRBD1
CASSADGTGGYGYTF
TGTGCCAGCAGCGCCGACGGGACAGGGGGCTATGGCTACACCTTC
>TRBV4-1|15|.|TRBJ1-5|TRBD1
CASSQEVTGDQPQHF
TGCGCCAGCAGCCAAGAAGTGACAGGGGATCAGCCCCAGCATTTT
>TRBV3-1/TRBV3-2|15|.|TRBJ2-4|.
CASSPRRLAKNIQYF
TGTGCCAGCAGCCCTCGGAGGCTAGCCAAAAACATTCAGTACTTC
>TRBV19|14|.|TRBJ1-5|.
CASSIVGGDQPQHF
TGTGCCAGTAGTATAGTTGGAGGGGATCAGCCCCAGCATTTT
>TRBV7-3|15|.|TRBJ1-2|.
CASSDTGSRTYGYTF
TGTGCCAGCAGCGACACAGGGAGTCGCACCTATGGCTACACCTTC
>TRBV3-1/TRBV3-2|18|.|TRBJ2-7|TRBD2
CASSQHWTRTSGSCEQYF
TGTGCCAGCAGCCAGCATTGGACCAGGACTAGCGGGAGCTGCGAGCAGTACTTC
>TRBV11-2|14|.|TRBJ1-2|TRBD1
CASSLERQGYGYTF
TGTGCCAGCAGCTTAGAGCGACAGGGGTATGGCTACACCTTC
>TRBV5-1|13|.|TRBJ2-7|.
CASSLDRGYEQYF
TGCGCCAGCAGCTTGGATAGGGGGTACGAGCAGTACTTC
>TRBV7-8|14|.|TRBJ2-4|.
CASSLEGRPSIQYF
TGTGCCAGCAGCTTAGAGGGGCGCCCCAGCATTCAGTACTTC
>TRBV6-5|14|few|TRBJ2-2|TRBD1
CASSRQGDTGELFF
TGTGCCAGCAGCCGACAGGGAGACACCGGGGAGCTGTTTTTT
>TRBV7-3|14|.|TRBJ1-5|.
CASSLDSSNQPQHF
TGTGCCAGCAGCTTAGACAGTAGCAATCAGCCCCAGCATTTT
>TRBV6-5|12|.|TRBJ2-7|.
CASGGTAYEQYF
TGTGCCAGCGGCGGGACAGCCTACGAGCAGTACTTC
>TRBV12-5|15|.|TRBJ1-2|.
CASGLVPRANYGYTF
TGTGCTAGTGGTTTGGTTCCCAGGGCAAACTATGGCTACACCTTC
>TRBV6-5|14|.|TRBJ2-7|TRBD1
CASSYGTGFSEQYF
TGTGCCAGCAGTTACGGGACAGGGTTCTCCGAGCAGTACTTC
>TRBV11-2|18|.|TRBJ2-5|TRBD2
CASSLRRGGQVNAETQYF
TGTGCCAGCAGCTTAAGGCGGGGGGGCCAAGTGAATGCGGAGACCCAGTACTTC
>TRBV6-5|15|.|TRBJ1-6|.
CASTISHTGKPPLHF
TGTGCCAGCACCATCTCGCATACAGGGAAGCCACCCCTCCACTTT
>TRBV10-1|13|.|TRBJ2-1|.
CASSRGPYNEQFF
TGCGCCAGCAGTAGAGGCCCCTACAATGAGCAGTTCTTC
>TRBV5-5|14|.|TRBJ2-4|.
CASSSFKGQILEYF
TGTGCCAGCAGCTCATTCAAGGGACAAATCCTTGAGTACTTC
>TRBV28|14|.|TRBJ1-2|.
CASSLQGINYGYTF
TGTGCCAGCAGTTTACAGGGAATTAACTATGGCTACACCTTC
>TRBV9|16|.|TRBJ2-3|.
CASSEPRGQRSDTQYF
TGTGCCAGCAGCGAACCCCGAGGGCAGAGGTCAGATACGCAGTATTTT
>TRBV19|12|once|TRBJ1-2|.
CASSPTNYGYTF
TGTGCCAGCTCCCCTACCAACTATGGCTACACCTTC
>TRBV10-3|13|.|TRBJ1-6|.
CAINKSADSPLHF
TGTGCCATCAATAAGAGTGCCGATTCACCCCTCCACTTT
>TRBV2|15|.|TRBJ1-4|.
CASRMDWGANEKLFF
TGTGCCAGCAGGATGGACTGGGGGGCTAATGAAAAACTGTTTTTT
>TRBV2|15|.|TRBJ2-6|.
CASSVKGSGANVLTF
TGTGCCAGCAGTGTAAAGGGGTCTGGGGCCAACGTCCTGACTTTC
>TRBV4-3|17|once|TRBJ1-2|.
CASSQDSAMKGDYGYTF
TGCGCCAGCAGCCAAGATTCGGCAATGAAGGGAGACTATGGCTACACCTTC
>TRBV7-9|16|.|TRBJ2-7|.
CASSREVAADSYEQYF
TGTGCCAGCAGTCGTGAGGTAGCGGCCGACTCCTACGAGCAGTACTTC
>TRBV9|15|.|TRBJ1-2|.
CASSVGVRGSYGYTF
TGTGCCAGCAGCGTAGGGGTCAGGGGATCGTATGGCTACACCTTC
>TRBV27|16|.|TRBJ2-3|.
CASSFRTGPNTDTQYF
TGTGCCAGCAGTTTCCGAACAGGACCTAACACAGATACGCAGTATTTT
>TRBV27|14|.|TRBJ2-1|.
CASSLGLLWNEQFF
TGTGCCAGCAGCTTGGGCTTACTTTGGAATGAGCAGTTCTTC
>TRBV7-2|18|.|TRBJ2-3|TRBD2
CASSLSPTSGGRTDTQYF
TGTGCCAGCAGCTTGTCGCCGACTAGCGGGGGGAGGACGGATACGCAGTATTTT
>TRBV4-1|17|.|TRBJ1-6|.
CASSQEPEFSYNSPLHF
TGCGCCAGCAGCCAAGAGCCCGAGTTCTCCTATAATTCACCCCTCCACTTT
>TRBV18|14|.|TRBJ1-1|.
CASSPLMDKNEAFF
TGTGCCAGCTCACCCCTTATGGACAAAAATGAAGCTTTCTTT
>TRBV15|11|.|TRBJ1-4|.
CATRGGEKLFF
TGTGCCACCCGGGGAGGTGAAAAACTGTTTTTT
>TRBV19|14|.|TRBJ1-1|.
CASSIQGARTEAFF
TGTGCCAGTAGTATCCAAGGGGCCCGTACTGAAGCTTTCTTT
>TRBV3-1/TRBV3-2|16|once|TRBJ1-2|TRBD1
CASSWMDREANYGYTF
TGTGCCAGCAGCTGGATGGACAGGGAGGCTAACTATGGCTACACCTTC
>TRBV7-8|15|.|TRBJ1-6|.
CASSFRVAYNSPLHF
TGTGCCAGCAGCTTCAGGGTAGCCTATAATTCACCCCTCCACTTT
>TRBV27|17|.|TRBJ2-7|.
CASRHRDFLQSSYEQYF
TGTGCCAGCAGGCACCGGGACTTCCTTCAGAGCTCCTACGAGCAGTACTTC
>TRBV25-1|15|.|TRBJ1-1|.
CASSETPQGKTEAFF
TGTGCCAGCAGTGAAACCCCTCAGGGGAAAACTGAAGCTTTCTTT
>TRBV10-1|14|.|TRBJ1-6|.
CASRSSGELTPLHF
TGCGCCAGCAGAAGTTCAGGGGAATTAACACCCCTCCACTTT
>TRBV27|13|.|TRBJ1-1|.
CASSESGRAEAFF
TGTGCCAGCAGTGAATCAGGGAGGGCTGAAGCTTTCTTT
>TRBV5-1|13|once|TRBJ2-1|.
CASSTAGPNEQFF
TGCGCCAGCAGCACCGCGGGGCCCAATGAGCAGTTCTTC
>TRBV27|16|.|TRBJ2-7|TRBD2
CASSLSWASGGGEQYF
TGTGCCAGCAGTTTATCGTGGGCTAGCGGGGGAGGCGAGCAGTACTTC